Detailed here is one T cell receptor (beta chain). V lost 6 bases, J lost 5 bases, and 4 bases stayed unmatched. Germline CDR1 and CDR2: MNHNS and SASEGT. CDR3 size: 13 residues. TCRdb processed the 5' RACE reads anew with MiXCR; each CDR3 protein has one entry. The sample includes about 23,000 distinct CDR3 sequences, about 31% of them seen just once. CD25-based Treg depletion was applied to purified naive CD4+ T cells. The rearrangement links TRBV6-1 to TRBJ2-1, with 7 bases that match TRBD1. Sequencing was carried out using tumor-infiltrating naive CD4+ T cells sorted from the breast tumor. Subset of the sample: naive CD4+ T cells, CD4+CD45RA+CD25-. This TCR was sampled from a female donor with breast cancer. The CDR3 here is CASRGRGNNEQFF. As DNA, the CDR3 is TGTGCCAGCAGGGGCAGGGGGAACAATGAGCAGTTCTTC.